A selection of T cell receptor beta chains follows, all from one sample in a study of human T cells and chemical hapten exposure. TCRdb redid the calling of the RACE reads with MiXCR, one entry per CDR3 protein. The table shows 65,000 to 80,000 distinct CDR3 sequences, with roughly 8.7% occurring only once. The sample consisted of whole blood. Every receptor here comes from a male donor in good health. Some clones in this sample may be carry-over from other donors' samples. Each CDR3 is given with its conserved first and last residue. Clone size, where shown, is once, few, many, or a class for clones that have expanded.

J gene,clone size,V gene,CDR3 protein
TRBJ2-5,.,TRBV7-8,CASSFGQPAQETQYF
TRBJ1-5,many,TRBV12-3/TRBV12-4,CASSFSADSNQPQHF
TRBJ1-1,.,TRBV3-1,CASSRTRTGMHEAFF
TRBJ2-7,few,TRBV4-1,CASSQEAHEQYF
TRBJ1-6,.,TRBV14,CASSQGGGNSPLHF
TRBJ2-2,few,TRBV4-1,CASSPGEGNTGELFF
TRBJ2-1,.,TRBV20-1,CSARDLRLGAGARNEQFF
TRBJ1-1,.,TRBV2,CAGQDGDEAFF
TRBJ1-2,few,TRBV10-3,CALGDRVEGYTF
TRBJ2-1,.,TRBV7-6,CASSLAELRDSSYNEQFF
TRBJ1-6,few,TRBV7-9,CASSRTDYSSPLHF
TRBJ1-1,.,TRBV2,CASGTGFTEAFF
TRBJ2-7,.,TRBV12-3/TRBV12-4,CASSSSSSGNYEQYF
TRBJ2-1,.,TRBV20-1,CRARDPGTDNEQFF
TRBJ2-3,few,TRBV7-8,CASSLEQSTDTQYF
TRBJ1-3,.,TRBV20-1,CSARTGAGNTIYF
TRBJ1-6,few,TRBV3-1,CASSQDLFNSPLHF
TRBJ2-3,few,TRBV5-1,CASSEGLSQPYF
TRBJ1-4,few,TRBV29-1,CSVEGHGNEKLFF
TRBJ2-6,many,TRBV12-3/TRBV12-4,CASTGDSASSGANVLTF
TRBJ2-1,many,TRBV7-8,CASSLAGYTEQFF
TRBJ2-7,few,TRBV2,CASSEGGDGGYEQYF
TRBJ1-2,.,TRBV20-1,CSAREQPNYGYTF
TRBJ1-6,.,TRBV4-1,CASSQEGGPRYSPLHF
TRBJ1-6,few,TRBV7-2,CASSPDRDPLHF
TRBJ2-3,few,TRBV7-9,CASSARLVTDTQYF
TRBJ2-1,few,TRBV6-2/TRBV6-3,CASSYFNLAGGPVEQFF
TRBJ2-1,few,TRBV7-2,CASSPLRDHGEQFF
TRBJ2-1,.,TRBV12-3/TRBV12-4,CASSPQGGSYNEQFF
TRBJ2-1,.,TRBV29-1,CSVVFGLAGGTSSYNEQFF
TRBJ2-1,few,TRBV10-3,CAISEAGQGNYNEQFF
TRBJ2-5,few,TRBV6-6,CASSYLLSQETQYF
TRBJ2-2,.,TRBV7-9,CASRQGNTGELFF
TRBJ2-6,.,TRBV7-3,CASSFWGAGPGANVLTF
TRBJ1-1,.,TRBV7-8,CASSLRTGEAFF
TRBJ2-2,few,TRBV10-3,CASRTTNTGELFF
TRBJ1-3,few,TRBV25-1,CASSEGGGGNTIYF
TRBJ2-3,many,TRBV2,CASRVGADTQYF
TRBJ2-3,few,TRBV5-1,CASSLRQGSQYF
TRBJ2-3,.,TRBV12-3/TRBV12-4,CASSFSRSTDTQYF
TRBJ2-3,.,TRBV7-2,CASSLATVTDTQYF
TRBJ1-5,many,TRBV19,CASSIYLYSNQPQHF
TRBJ2-7,many,TRBV9,CASSPWGGGSYEQYF
TRBJ2-1,.,TRBV30,CAGRGLAGSSYNEQFF
TRBJ2-5,.,TRBV5-1,CASSPSPGVWDF